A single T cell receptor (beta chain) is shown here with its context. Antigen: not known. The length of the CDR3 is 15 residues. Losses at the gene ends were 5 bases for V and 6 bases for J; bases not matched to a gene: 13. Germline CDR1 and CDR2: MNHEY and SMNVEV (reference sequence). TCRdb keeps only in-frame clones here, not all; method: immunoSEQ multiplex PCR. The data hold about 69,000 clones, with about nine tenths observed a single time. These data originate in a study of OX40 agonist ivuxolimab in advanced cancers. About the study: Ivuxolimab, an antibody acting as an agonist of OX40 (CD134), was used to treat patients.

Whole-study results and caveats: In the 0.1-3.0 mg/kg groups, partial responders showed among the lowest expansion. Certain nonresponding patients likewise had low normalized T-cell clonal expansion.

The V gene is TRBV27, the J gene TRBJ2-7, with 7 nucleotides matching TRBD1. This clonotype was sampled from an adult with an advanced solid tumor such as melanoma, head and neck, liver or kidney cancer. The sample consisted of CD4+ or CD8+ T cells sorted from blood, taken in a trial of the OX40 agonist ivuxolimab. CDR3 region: CASSPTGKGPAEQYF. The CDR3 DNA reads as TGTGCCAGCAGTCCGACAGGGAAAGGGCCCGCCGAGCAGTACTTC.